The rows below give T cell receptor beta chains drawn from one sample of a study of response to subunit inactivated influenza vaccine. Via MiXCR, TCRdb re-called the RT-PCR reads, giving one row per CDR3 protein. Of around 600,000 distinct CDR3 sequences listed, around 10% are singletons. These sequences were also reported in another study, on T cells expressing NK-cell markers.

The material sequenced was PBMCs from blood, taken on the day of vaccination. The receptors were sampled from a man aged 50 to 60 who received an inactivated influenza vaccine. Both conserved end residues are part of each CDR3. D genes are given only for firm matches. Expanded clones get a size class; other rows say once, few or many, or leave the size out.

TGCGCCAGCAGCCAGTTTACCGCGCCCAAAAACATTCAGTACTTC | CASSQFTAPKNIQYF | . | TRBV4-1 | . | TRBJ2-4
TGTGCCAGCAGTTACTCCCCAGGGGGAGGCTACGAGCAGTACTTC | CASSYSPGGGYEQYF | many | TRBV6-5 | . | TRBJ2-7
TGTGCCAGCAGTCCTGTCGGCGGGCCACCCTACAATGAGCAGTTCTTC | CASSPVGGPPYNEQFF | . | TRBV27 | . | TRBJ2-1
TGTGCCAGCAGCCCCCTCCCGAATTCAGATACGCAGTATTTT | CASSPLPNSDTQYF | . | TRBV5-4 | . | TRBJ2-3
TGTGCCACAGGGGGTGAGTCCTACGAGCAGTACTTC | CATGGESYEQYF | few | TRBV3-1 | TRBD1 | TRBJ2-7
TGTGCCAGCAGTCAAGGACAGGGGGCTTCCGAGCAGTACTTC | CASSQGQGASEQYF | . | TRBV12-3/TRBV12-4 | TRBD1 | TRBJ2-7
TGTGCCAGCAGGGGGGGTTTTGGGCAGTTCTTC | CASRGGFGQFF | few | TRBV28 | . | TRBJ2-1
TGTGCCGTGAGACAGGTTTCTGGGGCCAACGTCCTGACTTTC | CAVRQVSGANVLTF | . | TRBV10-3 | . | TRBJ2-6
TGTGCCAGCCCCCCGAATCCAGCCGGGACTAGCGGAACAGATACGCAGTATTTT | CASPPNPAGTSGTDTQYF | . | TRBV2 | TRBD2 | TRBJ2-3
TGTGCCAGCAGCCTTAAACCGTCGGACGAGCAGTACTTC | CASSLKPSDEQYF | many | TRBV4-2 | . | TRBJ2-7
TGTGCCAGCAGCCCCTCGGACGGATCTAGCACAGATACGCAGTATTTT | CASSPSDGSSTDTQYF | . | TRBV12-3/TRBV12-4 | . | TRBJ2-3
TGTGCCAGCAGTTACAGGGCCGGGGGCAATCAGCCCCAGCATTTT | CASSYRAGGNQPQHF | few | TRBV12-3/TRBV12-4 | . | TRBJ1-5
TGTGCCAGCAGTTTCGTTTTGGGGACCGGCACAGATACGCAGTATTTT | CASSFVLGTGTDTQYF | many | TRBV12-3/TRBV12-4 | . | TRBJ2-3
TGTGCCAGCAGCTTGGGGGACCGCAAAAACATTCAGTACTTC | CASSLGDRKNIQYF | . | TRBV5-4 | . | TRBJ2-4
TGTGCCAGCAGCCGCGGATACAATGAGCAGTTCTTC | CASSRGYNEQFF | few | TRBV3-1 | . | TRBJ2-1
TGCAGCGTTGGAGCCGGGACTGCCTCTTACGAGCAGTACTTC | CSVGAGTASYEQYF | . | TRBV29-1 | . | TRBJ2-7
TGTGCCAGCAGCCCCCAAAGGAACACCGGGGAGCTGTTTTTT | CASSPQRNTGELFF | few | TRBV7-2 | . | TRBJ2-2
TGTGCCAGCAGTTTAGACCTGACAAGGGGGAGCTACGAGCAGTACTTC | CASSLDLTRGSYEQYF | few | TRBV28 | . | TRBJ2-7
TGTGCCAGCAGTTACCGACTAGCGGGAACCAAGGAGACCCAGTACTTC | CASSYRLAGTKETQYF | . | TRBV6-5 | TRBD2 | TRBJ2-5
TGCGCCAGCAGCTTTTCTGGGGATCAGCCCCAGCATTTT | CASSFSGDQPQHF | . | TRBV5-1 | . | TRBJ1-5
TGTGCCAGCAGCCAAGCCCCGGGAAAAGAGACCCAGTACTTC | CASSQAPGKETQYF | many | TRBV4-2 | . | TRBJ2-5
TGCAGCGTTGGCGGCAGAGAGATCGGGACCCAGTACTTC | CSVGGREIGTQYF | many | TRBV29-1 | . | TRBJ2-5
TGTGCCAGCAAGGATGGGACTAGCGGAGCTTACGAGCAGTACTTC | CASKDGTSGAYEQYF | many | TRBV6-1 | TRBD2 | TRBJ2-7
TGTGCCAGCAGCTTAGGGACAGCCGGGGAGCTGTTTTTT | CASSLGTAGELFF | many | TRBV11-2 | . | TRBJ2-2
TGTGCCATCAGCCGGGGACAGGGAGCGGGGGGGCTTTCCTACGAGCAGTACTTC | CAISRGQGAGGLSYEQYF | few | TRBV10-3 | . | TRBJ2-7
TGCGCCAGCAGCTTGGCGTCAGCAGGGGTTGGTGAGCAGTACTTC | CASSLASAGVGEQYF | few | TRBV5-1 | . | TRBJ2-7
TGTGCCTGGAGTGTACGCATAGCGGGAAGAAGGAACAATGAGCAGTTCTTC | CAWSVRIAGRRNNEQFF | many | TRBV30 | TRBD2 | TRBJ2-1
TGCGCCAGCAGCCAAGATTCCGAGAACACCGGGGAGCTGTTTTTT | CASSQDSENTGELFF | many | TRBV4-3 | . | TRBJ2-2
TGTGCCAGCAGCTTAGGTCGGACTAGCGGGAAAGAGCAGTACTTC | CASSLGRTSGKEQYF | . | TRBV13 | TRBD2 | TRBJ2-7
TGCAGTGCCCCCCGTGGACTAGCCGGTTCTGAGACCCAGTACTTC | CSAPRGLAGSETQYF | . | TRBV20-1 | TRBD2 | TRBJ2-5
TGTGCCAGCAGCTTAGGGGCGGACAGGAGCCTTGGAGCTTTCTTT | CASSLGADRSLGAFF | . | TRBV7-8 | TRBD1 | TRBJ1-1
TGCGCCAGCAGCGGGGGACAACAGAACAATGAGCAGTTCTTC | CASSGGQQNNEQFF | few | TRBV5-1 | . | TRBJ2-1
TGTGCCAGCAGTTTATCAGGACGGGGAAACATTCAGTACTTC | CASSLSGRGNIQYF | few | TRBV12-3/TRBV12-4 | . | TRBJ2-4
TGCGCCAGCAGCCAAGAAAATCCGGGACACGGATACGAGCAGTACTTC | CASSQENPGHGYEQYF | few | TRBV4-1 | . | TRBJ2-7
TGTGCCAGCAGCTTTTACCCGGGACAGCGAGGCTACGTGGAGCAGTACTTC | CASSFYPGQRGYVEQYF | . | TRBV13 | TRBD1 | TRBJ2-7
TGTGCCAGCAGCCAAGATCCAGCGGCGGCAGATACGCAGTATTTT | CASSQDPAAADTQYF | . | TRBV4-2 | . | TRBJ2-3
TGCGCCAGCAGCTTGAGTATATCGTTAGGGGGAGACTACGAGCAGTACTTC | CASSLSISLGGDYEQYF | . | TRBV5-1 | . | TRBJ2-7
TGCGCCAGCACCTTAGACAGGAACGGGGAGCTGTTTTTT | CASTLDRNGELFF | . | TRBV4-3 | . | TRBJ2-2
TGTGCCAGCAGTTTTGACAGGGATAGGCAGTACTTC | CASSFDRDRQYF | few | TRBV12-3/TRBV12-4 | TRBD1 | TRBJ2-7
TGCAGTGCTAGAGATGTGCGACTAGGGGACACCGGGGAGCTGTTTTTT | CSARDVRLGDTGELFF | . | TRBV20-1 | . | TRBJ2-2
TGTGCCAGCAGCCCGTTTATATTGCAGGGGGCGGAAGAGCAGTACTTC | CASSPFILQGAEEQYF | few | TRBV7-9 | TRBD1 | TRBJ2-7
TGTGCCAGCAGTGAGGACAGGTCTACCTATGGCTACACCTTC | CASSEDRSTYGYTF | . | TRBV6-1 | TRBD1 | TRBJ1-2
TGCAGTGCTAGGGCCCGTGATAGGAACACCATATATTTT | CSARARDRNTIYF | few | TRBV20-1 | . | TRBJ1-3
TGCAGTGCTAGGATTTGGGGGGCGCCTTACCCTGAAGCTTTCTTT | CSARIWGAPYPEAFF | few | TRBV20-1 | . | TRBJ1-1
TGTGCCAGCACCGGAGGGGGACTAGCGGGTTTCGAGACCCAGTACTTC | CASTGGGLAGFETQYF | . | TRBV12-3/TRBV12-4 | TRBD2 | TRBJ2-5